This T cell receptor beta chain was retrieved from a study of CD8+ T cells in alopecia areata (dated 2018 in TCRdb). General notes on the study: The treated patients took part in an open-label pilot trial in which moderate-to-severe alopecia areata was treated with oral tofacitinib at 5 to 10 mg twice daily. Clonality in the scalp was compared among normal scalp (n=4), patchy alopecia areata scalp (n=8), and alopecia totalis/universalis scalp (n=8). Tofacitinib-treated patients had biopsies at baseline and at 4 and 24 weeks of treatment, with a later scalp biopsy in several patients. To study T cell clonal expansion in alopecia areata, the researchers applied high-throughput TCRbeta sequencing to both the C3H/HeJ mouse model and human patients. Disease severity in treated patients was measured with the SALT score, which quantifies the percentage of affected scalp surface area. RNA was obtained with the PAXgene miRNA kit for fixed scalp, the miRNeasy kit for PBMCs, and the RNeasy kit for mouse skin. TCRbeta CDR3 regions were amplified by immunoSEQ multiplex PCR with 35 Vbeta forward and 13 Jbeta reverse primers. Scalp tissue and sorted CD4+ and CD8+ peripheral blood T cells from patchy and totalis/universalis alopecia areata patients and from healthy controls were covered by human TCRbeta sequencing. Patients stayed on tofacitinib for 6 to 18 months and then had 6 months of follow-up off drug so that delayed response and recurrence could be assessed. Overall results and qualifications from the work: Compared with mice, TCR sequences shared between patients were less clear, possibly partly because of HLA diversity across the patient population. Tofacitinib significantly lowered scalp clonality and the number of expanded CD8+ clones among the top 100 scalp clones. Compared with normal scalp, lesional scalp had higher clonality and more expanded CD8+ clones, particularly in alopecia totalis/universalis, a pattern that suggests antigenic drive. Because the treated cohort was small and had just a single nonresponder, larger studies are needed to establish links between baseline CD8+ expansion and response. Many expanded lesional clones were found to persist in scalp and blood during tofacitinib treatment, and relapse after treatment cessation may be partly explained by this persistence. Scalp TCR repertoire analysis is complicated because resident alphabeta T cells in normal human skin are also sequenced, whereas mouse skin is dominated by gammadelta T cells.

Per the publication, the time point label means: around 26 weeks on oral tofacitinib. According to the study, the label for this sample's treatment or condition signals: oral pan-JAK inhibitor, 5-10 mg twice daily. Lesional scalp punch biopsies and peripheral blood were collected from alopecia areata patients. PBMCs were isolated by density centrifugation and stained for CD3, CD4 and CD8, and CD4+ and CD8+ T cells were sorted on a FACSAria. Trimming takes 6 bases from V and 2 bases from J, and the germline ends sit 8 bases apart. CDR1 and CDR2 are drawn from the germline V gene: LGHNT, FRNRAP. The CDR3, from cysteine to phenylalanine, totals 12 residues. Kept here is only the CDR3 DNA, which spans 36 bases and is read in frame from base 1. This clone turned up a few times. The specificity of this receptor is unknown. No much larger clonotype is one base removed from it; base qualities were not supplied.

Library preparation was by the immunoSEQ multiplex PCR assay. RNA was extracted from all samples and reverse transcribed into cDNA, which served as template for TCR sequencing. First-strand cDNA was synthesized using SuperScript III with a 2:1 mix of oligo-dT and random hexamers. A synthetic immune receptor repertoire was used to measure amplification bias, and any remaining bias was corrected computationally. On the study's bioinformatics: Raw reads were preprocessed for error removal, and CDR3 was defined according to IMGT conventions as running from the conserved cysteine to phenylalanine. To get clonality, Shannon entropy was normalized by log2 of the number of productive unique TCRs and the result was subtracted from 1. Whether each scalp clone was CD4 or CD8 was inferred by checking scalp TCRbeta sequences against the CD4 and CD8 repertoires from sorted blood. TCRdb stores this immuneACCESS table with in-frame sequences only. Part of the clones is absent; in the studies checked, under half of the shortfall reflects unresolved V genes, and no reason is known for the rest. V and J calls and clone size are given by that table; D and trimming were obtained from the DNA. In this sample the table shows about 190,000 clones, roughly 50% of which occur a single time. Around 12% of the sample goes to the ten largest clones.

Sequenced here: CD8+ T cells sorted from blood, sampled at week 24, from a patient treated with tofacitinib. This receptor was taken from a human donor with alopecia areata. The chain is made from TRBV12-5 and TRBJ2-7; the D gene identity is not certain. The DNA is TGTGCTAGTGGCAAAAGTGCCTACGAGCAGTACTTC. It encodes CASGKSAYEQYF.